Given below is one T cell receptor beta chain in context. Only in-frame clones appear in the TCRdb table, and some are missing; sequencing was by immunoSEQ multiplex PCR. The sample gives about 260,000 clones, around 86% of which show up once; roughly 5% is in the top ten. This sample was taken from a study of blood T cell repertoires in COVID-19. Trimming left V 5 bases short and J 2 bases short, with 12 bases between. From germline, CDR1 is GTSNPN and CDR2 SVGIG (reference sequence). CDR3 size: 13 residues. Source material: peripheral blood. V and J are TRBV30 and TRBJ1-1; tentatively, D is TRBD1 (6 bases). The TCR sequence derives from a woman aged 60-75 years with COVID-19, enrolled during active disease. The CDR3 DNA is TGTGCCTGGGGACAGACTTTTAACACTGAAGCTTTCTTT. Translation: CAWGQTFNTEAFF.